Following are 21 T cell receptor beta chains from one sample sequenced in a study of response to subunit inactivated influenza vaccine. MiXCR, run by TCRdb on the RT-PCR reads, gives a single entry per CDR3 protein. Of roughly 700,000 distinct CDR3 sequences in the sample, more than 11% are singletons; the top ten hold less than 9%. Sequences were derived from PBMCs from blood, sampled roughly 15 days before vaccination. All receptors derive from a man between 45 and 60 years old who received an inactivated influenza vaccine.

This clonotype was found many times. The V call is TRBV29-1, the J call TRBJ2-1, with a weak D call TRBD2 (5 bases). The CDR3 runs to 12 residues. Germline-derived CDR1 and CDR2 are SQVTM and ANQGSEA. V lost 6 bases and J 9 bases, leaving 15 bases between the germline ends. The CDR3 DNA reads TGCAGCGTGGGCGGACTGTTGGGTGAGCAGTTCTTC. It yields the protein CSVGGLLGEQFF.

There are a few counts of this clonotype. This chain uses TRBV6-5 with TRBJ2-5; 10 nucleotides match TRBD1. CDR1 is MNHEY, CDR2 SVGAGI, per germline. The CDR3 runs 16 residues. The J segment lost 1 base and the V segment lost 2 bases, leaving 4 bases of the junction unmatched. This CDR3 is CASSYTTGGSQETQYF. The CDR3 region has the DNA TGTGCCAGCAGTTACACGACAGGGGGCTCCCAAGAGACCCAGTACTTC.

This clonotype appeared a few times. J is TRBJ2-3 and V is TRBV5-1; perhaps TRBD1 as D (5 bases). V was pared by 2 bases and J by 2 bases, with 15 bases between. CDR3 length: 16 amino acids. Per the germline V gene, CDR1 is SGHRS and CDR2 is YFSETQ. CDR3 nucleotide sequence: TGCGCCAGCAGCTTAGGGCGACGGACACCCACAGATACGCAGTATTTT. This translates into CASSLGRRTPTDTQYF.

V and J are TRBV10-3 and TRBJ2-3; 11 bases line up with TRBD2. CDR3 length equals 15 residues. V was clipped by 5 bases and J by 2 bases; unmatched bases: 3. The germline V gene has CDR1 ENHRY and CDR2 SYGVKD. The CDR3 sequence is CAISRLAGNTDTQYF. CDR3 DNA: TGTGCCATCAGTAGACTAGCGGGGAACACAGATACGCAGTATTTT.

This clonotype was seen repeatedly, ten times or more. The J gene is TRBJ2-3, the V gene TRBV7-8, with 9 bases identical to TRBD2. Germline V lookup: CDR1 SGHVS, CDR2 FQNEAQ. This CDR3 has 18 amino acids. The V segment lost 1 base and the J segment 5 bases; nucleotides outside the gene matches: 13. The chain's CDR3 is CASSLEAGIAGVLDTQYF. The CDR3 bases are TGTGCCAGCAGCTTAGAGGCGGGGATAGCGGGAGTTCTAGATACGCAGTATTTT.

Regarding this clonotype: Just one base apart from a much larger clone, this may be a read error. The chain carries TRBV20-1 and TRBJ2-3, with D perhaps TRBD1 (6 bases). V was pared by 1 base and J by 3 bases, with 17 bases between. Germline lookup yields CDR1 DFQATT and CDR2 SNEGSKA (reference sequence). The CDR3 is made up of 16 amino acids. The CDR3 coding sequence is TGCAGTGCTAGAGTTATCCAGGGGATGACTACAGATACGCAGTATTTT. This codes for CSARVIQGMTTDTQYF.

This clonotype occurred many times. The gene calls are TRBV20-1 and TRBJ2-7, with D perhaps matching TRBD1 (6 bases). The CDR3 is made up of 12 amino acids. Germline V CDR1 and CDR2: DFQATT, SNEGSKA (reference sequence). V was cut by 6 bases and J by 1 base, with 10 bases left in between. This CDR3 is CSAPDSSYEQYF. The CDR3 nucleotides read TGCAGTGCGCCGGACAGTTCCTACGAGCAGTACTTC.

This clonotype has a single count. DNA of the CDR3: TGTGCCAGCAGGTCAGGGGGAGGGCAGTTCTTC. It encodes CASRSGGGQFF. The rearrangement joins TRBV12-3 or TRBV12-4 to TRBJ2-1, with a possible D match to TRBD1 (7 bases). The V end was cut by 6 bases, the J end by 12 bases, with 12 bases between. The CDR3 loop spans 11 amino acids.

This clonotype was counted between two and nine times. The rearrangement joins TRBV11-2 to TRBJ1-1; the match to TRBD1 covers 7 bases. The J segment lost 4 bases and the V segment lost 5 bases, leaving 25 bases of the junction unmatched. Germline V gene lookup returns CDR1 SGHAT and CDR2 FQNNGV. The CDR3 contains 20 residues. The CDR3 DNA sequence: TGTGCCAGCAGCGGAAGGGGGCTGAGCTGGAGTATAGGGCTGGGCACTGAAGCTTTCTTT. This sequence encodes CASSGRGLSWSIGLGTEAFF.

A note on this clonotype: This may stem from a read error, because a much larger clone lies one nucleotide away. The CDR3 loop is CASSLNSGSLNEQLF. The DNA for the CDR3 is TGTGCCAGCAGCTTGAACAGCGGGAGTCTCAATGAGCAGCTCTTC. This chain joins TRBV5-6 and TRBJ2-1; 8 positions match TRBD2. Germline V gene data show CDR1 as SGHDT and CDR2 as YYEEEE. This CDR3 is built from 15 residues.

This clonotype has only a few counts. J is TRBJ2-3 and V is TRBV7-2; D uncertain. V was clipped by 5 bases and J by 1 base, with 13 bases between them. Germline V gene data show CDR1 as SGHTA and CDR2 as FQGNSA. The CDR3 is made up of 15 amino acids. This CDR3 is CASSLNGPGTDTQYF. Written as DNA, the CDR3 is TGTGCCAGCAGCCTCAATGGACCGGGCACAGATACGCAGTATTTT.

CDR3 residues: CASSPGWAQETQYF. CDR3 DNA: TGTGCCAGTAGCCCCGGATGGGCCCAAGAGACCCAGTACTTC. The V call is TRBV19, the J call TRBJ2-5; no clear D. CDR3 size: 14 residues. Trimming took off 6 bases at V and 1 base at J, with 12 bases between the two ends. Germline CDR1 and CDR2: LNHDA and SQIVND (reference sequence). Together with reference TRBV19 and TRBJ2-5, the CDR3 gives the full variable domain: DGGITQSPKYLFRKEGQNVTLSCEQNLNHDAMYWYRQDPGQGLRLIYYSQIVNDFQKGDIAEGYSVSREKKESFPLTVTSAQKNPTAFYLCASSPGWAQETQYFGPGTRLLVL.

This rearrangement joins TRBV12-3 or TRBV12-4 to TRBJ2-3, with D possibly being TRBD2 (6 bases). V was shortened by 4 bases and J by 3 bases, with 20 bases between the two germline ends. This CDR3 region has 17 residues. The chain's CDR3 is CASSCPPESRGTDTQYF. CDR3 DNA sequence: TGTGCCAGCAGTTGCCCTCCCGAGTCTCGGGGGACAGATACGCAGTATTTT.

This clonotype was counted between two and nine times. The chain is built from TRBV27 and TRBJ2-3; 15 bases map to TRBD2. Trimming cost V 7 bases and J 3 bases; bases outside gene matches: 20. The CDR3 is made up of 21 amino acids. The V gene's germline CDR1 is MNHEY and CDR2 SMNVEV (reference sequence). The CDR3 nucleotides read TGTGCCAGCACGGTCGTAGGACTAGCGGGGGGGCCGGGCCAAGGAACAGATACGCAGTATTTT. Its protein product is CASTVVGLAGGPGQGTDTQYF.

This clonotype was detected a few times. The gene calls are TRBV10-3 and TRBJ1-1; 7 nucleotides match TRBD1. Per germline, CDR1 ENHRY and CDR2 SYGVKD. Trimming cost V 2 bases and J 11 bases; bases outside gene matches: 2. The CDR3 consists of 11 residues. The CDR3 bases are TGTGCCATCAGTGAGCAGGGGGTGGCTTTCTTT. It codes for CAISEQGVAFF.

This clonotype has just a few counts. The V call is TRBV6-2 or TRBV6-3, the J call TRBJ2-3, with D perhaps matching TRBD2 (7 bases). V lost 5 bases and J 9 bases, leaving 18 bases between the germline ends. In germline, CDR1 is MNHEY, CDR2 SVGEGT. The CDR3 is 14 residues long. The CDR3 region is CASSQPSAGTTQYF. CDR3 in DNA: TGTGCCAGCAGTCAACCCTCAGCGGGGACAACGCAGTATTTT.

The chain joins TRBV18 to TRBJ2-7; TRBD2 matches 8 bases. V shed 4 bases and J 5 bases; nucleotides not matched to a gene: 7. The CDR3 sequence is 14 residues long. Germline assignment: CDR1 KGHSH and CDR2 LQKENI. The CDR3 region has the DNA TGTGCCAGCTCACAGGGGACTAGTCTGAACGAGCAGTACTTC. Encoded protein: CASSQGTSLNEQYF.

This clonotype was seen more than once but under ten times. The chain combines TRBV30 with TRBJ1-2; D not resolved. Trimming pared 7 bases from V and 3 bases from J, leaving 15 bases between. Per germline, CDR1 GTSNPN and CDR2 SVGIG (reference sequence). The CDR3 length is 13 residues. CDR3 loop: CASEVGSHYGYTF. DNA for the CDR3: TGTGCCTCTGAGGTGGGGTCGCACTATGGCTACACCTTC.

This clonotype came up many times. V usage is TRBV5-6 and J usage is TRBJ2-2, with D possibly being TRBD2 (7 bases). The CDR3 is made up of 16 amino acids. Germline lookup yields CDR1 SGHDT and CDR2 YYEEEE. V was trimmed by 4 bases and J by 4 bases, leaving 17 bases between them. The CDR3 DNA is TGTGCCAGCAGCCTGCTGGGAGGGGGGACCACCGGGGAGCTGTTTTTT. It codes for CASSLLGGGTTGELFF.

The CDR3: CASSEAMLSSTDTQYF. DNA for the CDR3: TGTGCCAGCAGTGAAGCCATGCTTTCGAGCACAGATACGCAGTATTTT. J is TRBJ2-3 and V is TRBV6-1; D is undetermined. V lost 0 bases and J 0 bases, leaving 10 bases between the germline ends. From germline, CDR1 is MNHNS and CDR2 SASEGT. The CDR3 has 16 amino acids.

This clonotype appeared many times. CDR3 bases: TGTGCCATCAGGGGACAGGGGGCCGGGGAGCTGTTTTTT. Translation: CAIRGQGAGELFF. The chain links TRBV10-3 to TRBJ2-2; 11 nucleotides line up with TRBD1. The CDR3 loop spans 13 amino acids. J was trimmed by 6 bases and V by 6 bases; bases with no gene match: 0. Germline loops: CDR1 ENHRY, CDR2 SYGVKD.